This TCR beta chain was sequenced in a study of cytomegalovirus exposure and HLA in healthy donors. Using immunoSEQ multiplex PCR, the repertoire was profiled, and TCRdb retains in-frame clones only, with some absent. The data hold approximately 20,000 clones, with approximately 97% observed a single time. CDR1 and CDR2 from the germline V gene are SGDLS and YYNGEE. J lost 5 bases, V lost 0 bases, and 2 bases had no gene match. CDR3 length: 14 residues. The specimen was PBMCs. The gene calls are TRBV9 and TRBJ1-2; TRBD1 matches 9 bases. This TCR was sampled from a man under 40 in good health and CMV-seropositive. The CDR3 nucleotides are TGTGCCAGCAGCGTAGGGGGACAGGGATATGGCTACACCTTC. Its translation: CASSVGGQGYGYTF.